These 14 T cell receptor beta chains originate from one sample sequenced in a study of blood T cells in healthy people across ages. The authors ran a second PCR of about 6 to 11 cycles using a sample-barcoded 5' primer and a J-beta primer mix. TCRdb fed the 5' RACE reads into MiXCR, producing one record per CDR3 protein. Here the sample spans approximately 1,000,000 distinct CDR3 sequences, 35% to 40% being singletons. Sequenced: blood. The receptor source for this set is a man aged 18 to 30 in good health.

This clonotype was detected a few times. CDR3 bases: TGCGCCAGCAGCCACAAGGGACTGGGGACCTACGAGCAGTACTTC. Translation gives CASSHKGLGTYEQYF. The rearrangement uses TRBV5-1 and TRBJ2-7, with D possibly TRBD2 on 6 matching bases. The V end lost 4 bases, the J end lost 2 bases, and 16 bases lay between the germline ends. The CDR3 sequence is 15 residues long. Per the germline V gene, CDR1 is SGHRS and CDR2 is YFSETQ.

Regarding this clonotype: Compared with germline, one end of the junction differs, possibly owing to a read error. The V and J genes are TRBV5-6 and TRBJ1-2; 9 bases match TRBD1. The CDR3 spans 14 residues. Germline lookup yields CDR1 SGHDT and CDR2 YYEEEE. CDR3 in DNA: TGTGTCAGCATCAACCGACAGGGGGGCTATGGCTACACCTTC. Its translation is CVSINRQGGYGYTF.

J is TRBJ1-5 and V is TRBV20-1, with D perhaps TRBD1 (6 bases). Trimming shortened V by 1 base and J by 6 bases, and 13 bases separated the two germline ends. The germline gives CDR1 DFQATT, CDR2 SNEGSKA (reference sequence). The CDR3 loop spans 14 amino acids. CDR3 sequence reads: CSARATGRGQPQHF. CDR3 nucleotide sequence: TGCAGTGCTAGAGCTACAGGGAGGGGTCAGCCCCAGCATTTT.

There are a few counts of this clonotype. V and J are TRBV10-3 and TRBJ1-1, with no clear D. This CDR3 comprises 13 residues. Germline CDR1 is ENHRY and CDR2 is SYGVKD. V shed 4 bases and J shed 4 bases, with 10 bases lying between them. This CDR3 reads CAISGGEGTEAFF. The DNA of the CDR3 is TGTGCCATCAGTGGTGGGGAGGGCACTGAAGCTTTCTTT.

The chain uses TRBV10-3 and TRBJ2-4, with D perhaps matching TRBD2 (5 bases). The CDR3 runs 15 residues. Trimming removed 3 bases at V and 3 bases at J, with 12 bases between. Germline-derived CDR1 and CDR2 are ENHRY and SYGVKD. As DNA, the CDR3 is TGTGCCATCAGTGAAGCCGGAGGCGTCAAAAACATTCAGTACTTC. Its translation is CAISEAGGVKNIQYF.

V is TRBV12-3 or TRBV12-4 and J is TRBJ1-2, with 7 bases identical to TRBD1. With V trimmed by 6 bases and J by 7 bases, 8 bases remained unmatched. The CDR3 length is 13 residues. The CDR3 DNA sequence: TGTGCCAGCAGCCGTGGGACAGACCGTGGCTACACCTTC. Translating gives CASSRGTDRGYTF.

Worth noting for this clonotype: Just one base apart from a much larger clone, this may be a read error. This chain uses TRBV20-1 with TRBJ1-2, with a tentative D call TRBD1 (5 bases). Looked up from germline, CDR1 is DFQATT and CDR2 is SNEGSKA (reference sequence). CDR3 size: 13 residues. The CDR3 DNA sequence: TGCAGTGCTCTTCGGACGGGGGGGTATGGCTTCACCTTC. As protein: CSALRTGGYGFTF.

This chain links TRBV6-5 with TRBJ2-5; 11 nucleotides line up with TRBD2. The CDR3 length is 15 residues. Germline loops: CDR1 MNHEY, CDR2 SVGAGI. The V segment lost 1 base and the J segment 12 bases; nucleotides outside the gene matches: 10. CDR3 sequence (DNA): TGTGCCAGCAGTTACTTTTCTAGCGGGGGGTATCTAGAGTACTTC. Encoded protein: CASSYFSSGGYLEYF.

This chain links TRBV29-1 with TRBJ1-1; D may be TRBD1 (5 bases). This CDR3 is built from 13 residues. V lost 6 bases to trimming and J lost 2 bases, with 13 bases between them. Germline V gene lookup returns CDR1 SQVTM and CDR2 ANQGSEA. The CDR3 DNA sequence: TGCAGCGTCATGGGGGGGGTTAACACTGAAGCTTTCTTT. Amino acids: CSVMGGVNTEAFF.

The chain has TRBV9 and TRBJ2-1; the D is unclear. CDR3 length: 13 residues. Trimming took 4 bases from V and 3 from J, leaving 8 bases between them. CDR1 is SGDLS and CDR2 is YYNGEE in the germline V gene. The CDR3 spells CASSPLDYNEQFF. The CDR3 DNA sequence: TGTGCCAGCAGCCCCCTGGACTACAATGAGCAGTTCTTC.

The V gene is TRBV12-3 or TRBV12-4, the J gene TRBJ2-5; D perhaps matches TRBD1 (5 bases). The closer fit of TRBJ2-7 to the DNA end suggests the J call may be wrong. The CDR3 is made up of 15 amino acids. This CDR3 reads CASSPGQAAAYEQYF. The CDR3, as DNA: TGTGCCAGCAGTCCCGGACAAGCAGCCGCCTACGAGCAGTACTTC.

Comment on this clonotype: One junction end disagrees with the germline gene, perhaps due to a read error. V gene TRBV7-8 combines with J gene TRBJ2-5; tentative D call: TRBD1 (6 bases). Germline CDR1 is SGHVS and CDR2 is FQNEAQ. This CDR3 spans 14 amino acids. CDR3: CACSSTQGKETQYF. CDR3 nucleotides: TGTGCCTGCAGCTCTACCCAGGGGAAAGAGACCCAGTACTTC.

This clonotype was observed once. V is TRBV7-2 and J is TRBJ2-2; 11 positions match TRBD1. This CDR3 spans 13 amino acids. Per the germline V gene, CDR1 is SGHTA and CDR2 is FQGNSA. Germline trimming cut 10 bases from V and 7 bases from J; bases unmatched to any gene: 5. CDR3 nucleotide sequence: TGTGCCACAAGGACAGGGGGCTACGGGGAGCTGTTTTTT. This encodes CATRTGGYGELFF. The whole variable domain, remainder taken from reference TRBV7-2 and TRBJ2-2, is GAGVSQSPSNKVTEKGKDVELRCDPISGHTALYWYRQSLGQGLEFLIYFQGNSAPDKSGLPSDRFSAERTGGSVSTLTIQRTQQEDSAVYLCATRTGGYGELFFGEGSRLTVL.

This sequence joins TRBV6-1 and TRBJ1-2; tentatively, D is TRBD1 (6 bases). V gave up 7 bases and J gave up 4 bases, with 19 bases separating them. This CDR3 contains 15 residues. Looked up from germline, CDR1 is MNHNS and CDR2 is SASEGT. In DNA form, the CDR3 reads TGTGCCAGCAACCCGGGGGGGGCCTTGGCCTATGGCTACACCTTC. Translation: CASNPGGALAYGYTF.